This TCR beta chain was found in a study of blood T cell repertoires in COVID-19. In the authors' methods: Counts of nucleated cells, estimated from reference gene primer amplification, were obtained. Here immunoSEQ multiplex PCR was the method, and the copy in TCRdb shows in-frame clones only, minus some. That table furnishes V, J and clone size, whereas the DNA furnished D and trimming. The data contain about 370,000 clones, about nine tenths of them singletons. This CDR3 comprises 14 residues. CDR1 and CDR2 from the germline V gene are MDHEN and SYDVKM. V was shortened by 5 bases and J by 6 bases, with 14 bases between the two germline ends.

This clonotype was obtained from a woman aged 25-40 years who had recovered from COVID-19. This rearrangement joins TRBV28 to TRBJ2-1, with a tentative D call TRBD2 (5 bases). Sequencing was performed on PBMCs or T cells enriched from blood (not recorded which). CDR3 in amino acids: CASSRETYGNEQFF. CDR3 bases: TGTGCCAGCAGTAGGGAGACTTACGGCAATGAGCAGTTCTTC.